This is a list of T cell receptor beta chains from one sample in a study of control samples from healthy donors and cancer patients. Sequencing used immunoSEQ multiplex PCR; TCRdb keeps in-frame clones, though not all of them. The sample lists more than 85,000 clones, about 91% occurring once. The sequencing sample was made of blood. The receptors were gathered from a woman between 18 and 29 years old in good health. CDR3s leave out the opening cysteine and the closing phenylalanine or tryptophan. Clone sizes are given selectively: once, few, many, or a class where the clone is expanded.

clone size	V gene	J gene	CDR3 protein
-	TRBV19	TRBJ2-7	ASSGAYEQY
-	TRBV4-3	TRBJ2-7	ASSQSAGVGQGEQY
-	TRBV30	TRBJ1-2	AWSRGSGYT
-	TRBV20-1	TRBJ1-6	SASGGNNSPLH
-	TRBV5-1	TRBJ1-1	ASSGDHVGTEAF
-	TRBV20-1	TRBJ1-1	SANLLSEAF
-	TRBV29-1	TRBJ2-1	SAIRGLDEQF
-	TRBV2	TRBJ2-1	ASRALAGGRPSYNEQF
few	TRBV10-1	TRBJ2-7	ASSDWTGAGEQY
-	TRBV7-9	TRBJ2-4	ASSLATENIQY
-	TRBV6-5	TRBJ1-6	ASSSTRGNNSPLH
-	TRBV4-2	TRBJ2-5	ASSQVPSETQY
-	TRBV4-1	TRBJ2-7	ASSRHLGQASYEQY
-	TRBV19	TRBJ1-2	ASSIPGRSNYGYT
-	TRBV4-3	TRBJ2-2	ASSPGQGHTGELF
-	TRBV18	TRBJ1-5	ASSRGQGNQPQH
-	TRBV7-8	TRBJ2-2	ASSLVWGLSVSSLAGELF
-	TRBV11-3	TRBJ2-2	ASSSGQGRAFTGELF
-	TRBV19	TRBJ1-2	ASSATGVYGYT
-	TRBV27	TRBJ1-1	ASSPGQSETEAF
-	TRBV27	TRBJ1-6	ASSRTGVDSPLH
-	TRBV5-4	TRBJ1-1	ASSFPTGENTEAF
-	TRBV3-1/TRBV3-2	TRBJ2-1	ASSQDPRGSNEQF
-	TRBV5-4	TRBJ1-2	ASSLSRAGYGYT
-	TRBV28	TRBJ2-1	ASHRDSYNEQF
-	TRBV6-6	TRBJ2-7	ASSSPGWQY
-	TRBV4-2	TRBJ2-1	ASSQGFGGAYNEQF
-	TRBV24-1	TRBJ2-1	ATSVDSYNEQF
-	TRBV19	TRBJ1-2	ASSMQGYGYT
-	TRBV25-1	TRBJ2-7	ASSESAGEQY
-	TRBV6-5	TRBJ1-5	ASMPSMSNQPQH
-	TRBV30	TRBJ2-1	AWSVPLWDSNSKF
-	TRBV5-8	TRBJ1-5	ASSFRTYGQPQH
-	TRBV7-8	TRBJ2-7	ASSPWTGSSYEQY
-	TRBV6-1	TRBJ1-5	ASSEVGRAGGNQPQH
-	TRBV6-2/TRBV6-3	TRBJ1-2	ASSTDGNYGYT
-	TRBV7-2	TRBJ2-7	ASSQRGLAGIYEQY